These 11 T cell receptor beta chains were sequenced from one sample in a study of human T cells and chemical hapten exposure. Attachment of unique molecular identifiers to individual cDNA molecules was performed in the library. In TCRdb, the reads were re-called with MiXCR into one record per CDR3 protein. The sample consists of several thousand distinct CDR3 sequences, approximately 50% of them appearing once. Stated treatment: therapeutic diphenylcyclopropenone sensitization with weekly scalp DPC. Sample: whole blood, taken before DPC sensitization or 2, 6, or about 24 weeks after (not recorded which). Source of these receptors: an adult with alopecia areata. Some clones in this sample may be carry-over from other donors' samples. This table probably holds off-target reads from a library built for another chain.

The chain couples TRBV11-2 to TRBJ2-3; D is unresolved. Germline V CDR1 and CDR2: SGHAT, FQNNGV. The CDR3 contains 15 residues. Trimming stripped 5 bases from V and 7 bases from J, with 19 bases between. CDR3 protein: CASSGRTPRLNTQYF. Written as DNA, the CDR3 is TGTGCCAGCAGCGGCCGTACTCCCCGTTTAAATACGCAGTATTTT.

This chain uses TRBV2 with TRBJ2-7; D uncertain. Trimming removed 3 bases from V and 1 base from J, with 10 bases in between. The germline V gene encodes CDR1 SNHLY and CDR2 FYNNEI. The CDR3 covers 14 residues. In nucleotides, the CDR3 is TGTGCCAGCAGTGACGGCCGATTTTCCTACGAGCAGTACTTC. Amino acids: CASSDGRFSYEQYF. Full variable domain (outside the CDR3, taken from reference TRBV2 and TRBJ2-7): EPEVTQTPSHQVTQMGQEVILRCVPISNHLYFYWYRQILGQKVEFLVSFYNNEISEKSEIFDDQFSVERPDGSNFTLKIRSTKLEDSAMYFCASSDGRFSYEQYFGPGTRLTVT.

The rearrangement joins TRBV7-6 to TRBJ2-5; D tentatively fits TRBD1 or TRBD2 (5 bases each). Looked up from germline, CDR1 is SGHVS and CDR2 is FNYEAQ. The CDR3 totals 14 residues. Trimming pared 1 base from V and 5 bases from J, leaving 11 bases between. The CDR3 DNA reads as TGTGCCAGCAGCTTAGGAGGGGTGGTGGAGACCCAGTACTTC. Protein: CASSLGGVVETQYF.

The V and J genes are TRBV27 and TRBJ2-1; D call uncertain. CDR1 and CDR2 from the germline V gene are MNHEY and SMNVEV (reference sequence). The CDR3 has 13 amino acids. V lost 3 bases and J 4 bases, leaving 7 bases between the germline ends. The CDR3 loop is CASSLNSYNEQFF. CDR3 DNA: TGTGCCAGCAGTTTGAATAGTTACAATGAGCAGTTCTTC.

There are a few counts of this clonotype. V gene TRBV29-1 combines with J gene TRBJ2-7; no clear D gene. V lost 4 bases, J lost 7 bases, and 17 bases lay in between. The CDR3 is 13 amino acids. CDR1 SQVTM and CDR2 ANQGSEA come from the germline V gene. The DNA of the CDR3 is TGCAGCGTTGCCGCGGCAGTCCCAAGGGAGCAGTACTTC. Its translation is CSVAAAVPREQYF.

The chain uses TRBV5-4 and TRBJ2-7; 11 positions match TRBD2. Trimming removed 3 bases from V and 4 bases from J; junction bases left unmatched: 9. In germline, CDR1 is SGHNT, CDR2 YYREEE (reference sequence). The CDR3 extends over 16 amino acids. CDR3 loop: CASSSKTSGNMYEQYF. The CDR3 nucleotides read TGTGCCAGCAGCTCTAAGACTAGCGGGAACATGTACGAGCAGTACTTC. Together with reference TRBV5-4 and TRBJ2-7, the CDR3 gives the full variable domain: ETGVTQSPTHLIKTRGQQVTLRCSSQSGHNTVSWYQQALGQGPQFIFQYYREEENGRGNFPPRFSGLQFPNYSSELNVNALELDDSALYLCASSSKTSGNMYEQYFGPGTRLTVT.

The chain recombines TRBV10-2 with TRBJ2-7; D tentatively fits TRBD1 or TRBD2 (5 bases each). Germline-derived CDR1 and CDR2 are WSHSY and SAAADI. The germline V and J ends were trimmed by 5 bases and 0 bases, with 14 bases remaining between them. This CDR3 has 15 amino acids. In nucleotides, the CDR3 is TGCGCCAGCAGTCTCCCGGGACCTTCCTCCTACGAGCAGTACTTC. The encoded protein is CASSLPGPSSYEQYF.

This clonotype came up a few times. J is TRBJ2-3 and V is TRBV7-2; D perhaps matches TRBD2 (6 bases). Germline V CDR1 and CDR2: SGHTA, FQGNSA. CDR3 length: 15 amino acids. Trimming cost V 1 base and J 4 bases, with 12 bases left between them. In DNA, the CDR3 is TGTGCCAGCAGCTTAGGTGGGAGGATCGCAGATACGCAGTATTTT. It codes for CASSLGGRIADTQYF. Full variable domain (rest looked up from reference TRBV7-2 and TRBJ2-3): GAGVSQSPSNKVTEKGKDVELRCDPISGHTALYWYRQSLGQGLEFLIYFQGNSAPDKSGLPSDRFSAERTGGSVSTLTIQRTQQEDSAVYLCASSLGGRIADTQYFGPGTRLTVL.

The gene calls are TRBV4-2 and TRBJ2-7; 9 nucleotides match TRBD1. The trim removed 1 base at V and 3 bases at J, leaving 7 bases unmatched. CDR1 is LGHNA and CDR2 is YNFKEQ in the germline V gene. The CDR3 runs 16 residues. The CDR3, as DNA: TGTGCCAGCAGCCAAGGAACAGGGGGCCTTTTCTACGAGCAGTACTTC. Translated: CASSQGTGGLFYEQYF.

This clonotype was detected only a few times. The chain couples TRBV7-6 to TRBJ2-7; 8 nucleotides agree with TRBD1. There are 14 residues in the CDR3. The ends lost 5 bases at V and 6 bases at J; junction bases unmatched: 9. Germline V lookup: CDR1 SGHVS, CDR2 FNYEAQ. CDR3 sequence reads: CASSPGQGGREQYF. In nucleotides, the CDR3 is TGTGCCAGCAGCCCAGGACAGGGAGGACGCGAGCAGTACTTC.

The V and J genes are TRBV28 and TRBJ2-7; D perhaps matches TRBD1 (5 bases). The CDR3 is 16 amino acids. V shed 2 bases and J shed 5 bases, with 19 bases lying between them. Per the germline V gene, CDR1 is MDHEN and CDR2 is SYDVKM. CDR3 bases: TGTGCCAGCAGTTTACGCCGCTTCGGCAGGGTGAACGAGCAGTACTTC. Amino acids: CASSLRRFGRVNEQYF.